This section outlines one T cell receptor beta chain sequence together with its context. The antigen remains undetermined. Germline loops: CDR1 SGHRS, CDR2 YFSETQ. V dropped 3 bases and J dropped 5 bases, with 14 bases sitting between them. The CDR3 consists of 14 residues. The record originates from a study of cytomegalovirus exposure and HLA in healthy donors. Whole-study findings and limits: As confirmed in vitro, a few CMV-associated chains were specific for CMV antigens. Listed as cytomegalovirus-associated were 150 to 200 TCR beta chains.

Amplification used 60 Vbeta primers and 13 Jbeta primers. Clones were sequenced by immunoSEQ multiplex PCR, and TCRdb holds only the in-frame ones, with some missing. In the table there are approximately 130,000 clones, roughly 80% of which are singletons. The sequence came from a woman between 35 and 50 years old in good health and CMV-seronegative. Sequencing was done on a sample of PBMCs. This chain connects TRBV5-1 to TRBJ1-1, with D possibly matching TRBD1 (6 bases). Here the CDR3 reads CASSSGTGNTEAFF. The CDR3 DNA reads as TGCGCCAGCAGCTCCGGAACAGGGAATACTGAAGCTTTCTTT.